Listed below are T cell receptor beta chains from one sample, sequenced in a study of blood T cell repertoires in COVID-19. Here immunoSEQ multiplex PCR was the method, and the copy in TCRdb shows in-frame clones only, minus some. The sample yields about 200,000 clones, 85% to 90% seen once. The source material was PBMCs or T cells enriched from blood (not recorded which). The receptor set was obtained from a woman in her 40s in a cohort exposed to, infected with or recovered from COVID-19 (not recorded which). Both conserved end residues are part of each CDR3. Each record gives: clone size, J gene, D gene, V gene, CDR3 protein, CDR3 DNA. The D gene is left open where the match is weak. The listing skips clone size in some rows; elsewhere it reads once, few, many or a size class.

clone_size: -; j_call: TRBJ1-6; d_call: TRBD1; v_call: TRBV11-3; cdr3_aa: CASSHRGSSYNSPLHF; cdr3_nt: TGTGCCAGCAGCCACAGGGGGAGCTCCTATAATTCACCCCTCCACTTT
clone_size: -; j_call: TRBJ2-7; d_call: TRBD2; v_call: TRBV5-1; cdr3_aa: CASSSSGTSGRCEQYF; cdr3_nt: TGCGCCAGCAGCTCCAGTGGGACTAGCGGGAGATGCGAGCAGTACTTC
clone_size: -; j_call: TRBJ1-3; d_call: -; v_call: TRBV7-9; cdr3_aa: CASSLLGHPSSGNTIYF; cdr3_nt: TGTGCCAGCAGCTTACTGGGACACCCTAGCTCTGGAAACACCATATATTTT
clone_size: few; j_call: TRBJ1-1; d_call: TRBD1; v_call: TRBV15; cdr3_aa: CATSRTGDTEAFF; cdr3_nt: TGTGCCACCTCAAGGACAGGGGACACTGAAGCTTTCTTT
clone_size: -; j_call: TRBJ2-1; d_call: TRBD2; v_call: TRBV5-8; cdr3_aa: CASSLRGGIYNEQFF; cdr3_nt: TGTGCCAGCAGCTTACGCGGGGGGATTTACAATGAGCAGTTCTTC
clone_size: -; j_call: TRBJ1-2; d_call: -; v_call: TRBV6-5; cdr3_aa: CASSSATGNYGYTF; cdr3_nt: TGTGCCAGCAGTTCCGCTACAGGGAACTATGGCTACACCTTC
clone_size: -; j_call: TRBJ1-6; d_call: -; v_call: TRBV27; cdr3_aa: CASGWGLGNSPLHF; cdr3_nt: TGTGCCAGCGGATGGGGCCTTGGTAATTCACCCCTCCACTTT
clone_size: -; j_call: TRBJ1-2; d_call: TRBD1; v_call: TRBV6-5; cdr3_aa: CASNIRDSRYGYTF; cdr3_nt: TGTGCCAGCAATATCAGGGACAGCCGGTATGGCTACACCTTC
clone_size: -; j_call: TRBJ2-3; d_call: -; v_call: TRBV2; cdr3_aa: CASTPTVTGTQYF; cdr3_nt: TGTGCCAGCACTCCCACCGTTACCGGTACGCAGTATTTT
clone_size: -; j_call: TRBJ2-1; d_call: -; v_call: TRBV27; cdr3_aa: CASSLFSYSSYNEQFF; cdr3_nt: TGTGCCAGCAGTTTATTCTCATACAGCTCCTACAATGAGCAGTTCTTC
clone_size: -; j_call: TRBJ1-2; d_call: -; v_call: TRBV12-3/TRBV12-4; cdr3_aa: CASSHGGSYGYTF; cdr3_nt: TGTGCCAGCAGTCACGGGGGGTCCTATGGCTACACCTTC
clone_size: few; j_call: TRBJ1-2; d_call: TRBD1; v_call: TRBV28; cdr3_aa: CASSKQGPWGGYTF; cdr3_nt: TGTGCCAGCAGCAAACAGGGGCCATGGGGAGGCTACACCTTC
clone_size: -; j_call: TRBJ1-3; d_call: -; v_call: TRBV10-1; cdr3_aa: CASSREPYSGNTIYF; cdr3_nt: TGCGCCAGCAGCCGAGAGCCTTACTCTGGAAACACCATATATTTT
clone_size: -; j_call: TRBJ1-6; d_call: -; v_call: TRBV4-1; cdr3_aa: CASSQEGNRDNSPLHF; cdr3_nt: TGCGCCAGCAGCCAAGAAGGGAACAGGGATAATTCACCCCTCCACTTT
clone_size: -; j_call: TRBJ1-1; d_call: -; v_call: TRBV19; cdr3_aa: CACFTGMNTEAFF; cdr3_nt: TGTGCCTGCTTTACGGGGATGAACACTGAAGCTTTCTTT
clone_size: -; j_call: TRBJ2-1; d_call: TRBD2; v_call: TRBV15; cdr3_aa: CATSTGLAGVRNEQFF; cdr3_nt: TGTGCCACCAGCACGGGACTAGCGGGAGTACGCAATGAGCAGTTCTTC
clone_size: once; j_call: TRBJ1-1; d_call: TRBD1; v_call: TRBV2; cdr3_aa: CASSEDEILGGQANTEAFF; cdr3_nt: TGTGCCAGCAGTGAAGATGAGATTTTGGGAGGACAGGCGAACACTGAAGCTTTCTTT
clone_size: once; j_call: TRBJ1-6; d_call: TRBD1; v_call: TRBV27; cdr3_aa: CASSSTDRGWSPLHF; cdr3_nt: TGTGCCAGCAGTTCGACAGACAGGGGTTGGTCACCCCTCCACTTT
clone_size: once; j_call: TRBJ1-2; d_call: TRBD1; v_call: TRBV5-5; cdr3_aa: CASSFATGDVGDGYTF; cdr3_nt: TGTGCCAGCAGCTTCGCGACAGGGGACGTCGGGGATGGCTACACCTTC
clone_size: -; j_call: TRBJ1-2; d_call: TRBD1; v_call: TRBV9; cdr3_aa: CASSVATGGYGYTF; cdr3_nt: TGTGCCAGCAGCGTAGCGACAGGGGGCTATGGCTACACCTTC
clone_size: once; j_call: TRBJ1-2; d_call: -; v_call: TRBV2; cdr3_aa: CASSGSPGQVFNYGYTF; cdr3_nt: TGTGCCAGCAGTGGGTCCCCCGGTCAGGTATTCAACTATGGCTACACCTTC
clone_size: once; j_call: TRBJ2-2; d_call: -; v_call: TRBV7-9; cdr3_aa: CASSSQALKPELFF; cdr3_nt: TGTGCCAGCAGCTCTCAGGCTCTGAAGCCGGAGCTGTTTTTT
clone_size: many; j_call: TRBJ2-1; d_call: -; v_call: TRBV15; cdr3_aa: CATSRRDSSGEQFF; cdr3_nt: TGTGCCACCAGCCGAAGGGACTCCTCAGGTGAGCAGTTCTTC
clone_size: -; j_call: TRBJ2-5; d_call: -; v_call: TRBV11-3; cdr3_aa: CASSPGLEGLGETQYF; cdr3_nt: TGTGCCAGCAGCCCCGGGTTGGAGGGGCTGGGGGAGACCCAGTACTTC
clone_size: -; j_call: TRBJ2-4; d_call: -; v_call: TRBV7-8; cdr3_aa: CASSPRGAGNIQYF; cdr3_nt: TGTGCCAGCAGCCCTCGGGGGGCAGGAAACATTCAGTACTTC
clone_size: -; j_call: TRBJ1-2; d_call: -; v_call: TRBV27; cdr3_aa: CASSSLREGGPRGYTF; cdr3_nt: TGTGCCAGCAGTTCCCTCCGGGAGGGGGGGCCGCGGGGCTACACCTTC
clone_size: once; j_call: TRBJ1-4; d_call: TRBD1; v_call: TRBV7-9; cdr3_aa: CASSWTGQREKLFF; cdr3_nt: TGTGCCAGCAGCTGGACAGGGCAAAGAGAAAAACTGTTTTTT
clone_size: -; j_call: TRBJ2-7; d_call: -; v_call: TRBV9; cdr3_aa: CASSVSGVAEEQYF; cdr3_nt: TGTGCCAGCAGCGTGTCGGGAGTGGCGGAAGAGCAGTACTTC
clone_size: -; j_call: TRBJ1-1; d_call: TRBD1; v_call: TRBV4-2; cdr3_aa: CASSQAGQGAGMGTEAFF; cdr3_nt: TGTGCCAGCAGCCAAGCGGGACAGGGGGCGGGAATGGGCACTGAAGCTTTCTTT
clone_size: -; j_call: TRBJ1-2; d_call: -; v_call: TRBV7-9; cdr3_aa: CASSSVGYGYTF; cdr3_nt: TGTGCCAGCAGCTCGGTCGGCTATGGCTACACCTTC
clone_size: -; j_call: TRBJ1-6; d_call: -; v_call: TRBV11-2; cdr3_aa: CASSLGGRGSSPLHF; cdr3_nt: TGTGCCAGCAGCTTGGGGGGGAGGGGATCTTCACCCCTCCACTTT
clone_size: -; j_call: TRBJ1-2; d_call: -; v_call: TRBV2; cdr3_aa: CASSEIAGGLSYGYTF; cdr3_nt: TGTGCCAGCAGTGAAATTGCGGGGGGCTTGAGCTATGGCTACACCTTC
clone_size: large; j_call: TRBJ1-5; d_call: -; v_call: TRBV10-3; cdr3_aa: CAISDRVDGNQPQHF; cdr3_nt: TGTGCCATCAGTGACAGGGTGGACGGCAATCAGCCCCAGCATTTT
clone_size: -; j_call: TRBJ1-1; d_call: -; v_call: TRBV12-3/TRBV12-4; cdr3_aa: CASRRATNTEAFF; cdr3_nt: TGTGCCAGCAGGAGGGCCACGAACACTGAAGCTTTCTTT
clone_size: -; j_call: TRBJ2-3; d_call: -; v_call: TRBV18; cdr3_aa: CASSQAGREDTQYF; cdr3_nt: TGTGCCAGCTCACAGGCGGGACGTGAAGATACGCAGTATTTT
clone_size: -; j_call: TRBJ2-5; d_call: -; v_call: TRBV28; cdr3_aa: CASSRRGGNQETQYF; cdr3_nt: TGTGCCAGCAGTCGCCGTGGGGGGAACCAAGAGACCCAGTACTTC
clone_size: few; j_call: TRBJ2-1; d_call: -; v_call: TRBV6-1; cdr3_aa: CASSEVRTTDNEQFF; cdr3_nt: TGTGCCAGCAGTGAAGTGCGGACTACCGACAATGAGCAGTTCTTC
clone_size: -; j_call: TRBJ2-7; d_call: TRBD2; v_call: TRBV5-4; cdr3_aa: CASSPGTSGSVLYEQYF; cdr3_nt: TGTGCCAGCAGCCCCGGGACTAGCGGGAGCGTACTCTACGAGCAGTACTTC
clone_size: -; j_call: TRBJ1-5; d_call: -; v_call: TRBV4-1; cdr3_aa: CASSQVQGKGQPQHF; cdr3_nt: TGCGCCAGCAGCCAAGTTCAGGGTAAAGGACAGCCCCAGCATTTT